This entry lists 9 T cell receptor beta chains sequenced from one sample in a study of T cells in Graves' hyperthyroidism and ophthalmopathy. It was RNA transcripts that yielded the amplified TCR beta CDR3 regions. The HTBI set primed first-round TCR CDR3 RT-PCR. TCRdb re-called the multiplex PCR reads through MiXCR, storing one row per CDR3 protein. The repertoire holds about 770,000 distinct CDR3 sequences, with under 20% as singletons. The sample taken for sequencing was blood. The source of these receptors is a woman aged 45-65 years with Graves' hyperthyroidism that later progressed to Graves' ophthalmopathy.

This clonotype was seen a handful of times. The chain couples TRBV5-1 to TRBJ1-1; no firm D call. CDR3 length: 14 amino acids. CDR1 and CDR2 from the germline V gene are SGHRS and YFSETQ. V was trimmed by 7 bases and J by 0 bases, leaving 13 bases between them. CDR3 nucleotides: TGCGCCAGCTCCCCATGGAACATGAACACTGAAGCTTTCTTT. It specifies CASSPWNMNTEAFF.

The chain joins TRBV9 to TRBJ2-7, with 12 bases matching TRBD2. The CDR3 length is 16 residues. J gave up 6 bases and V 0 bases, and 7 bases lay outside the gene matches. Germline V lookup: CDR1 SGDLS, CDR2 YYNGEE. CDR3 sequence (DNA): TGTGCCAGCAGCGTAGAGACTAGCGGGGGAATGGGCGAGCAGTACTTC. Translating it yields CASSVETSGGMGEQYF.

The V and J genes are TRBV3-1 and TRBJ2-1, with 9 bases lining up with TRBD1. Germline CDR1 LGHDT, CDR2 YNNKEL (reference sequence). J was trimmed by 6 bases and V by 0 bases; bases with no gene match: 21. The CDR3 contains 21 residues. The chain's CDR3 is CASSQDGRTGALTYLFNEQFF. CDR3 nucleotides: TGTGCCAGCAGCCAAGATGGTAGGACAGGGGCCCTTACCTACCTCTTCAATGAGCAGTTCTTC.

This clonotype appeared once. CDR3 amino acids: CASTLTGVGTEAFF. As DNA, the CDR3 is TGTGCCAGTACCTTAACAGGGGTCGGCACTGAAGCTTTCTTT. V gene TRBV19 combines with J gene TRBJ1-1; 7 bases are shared with TRBD1. Unmatched junction bases numbered 9, after V lost 7 bases and J lost 4 bases. The CDR3 spans 14 residues. CDR1 is LNHDA, CDR2 SQIVND, per germline (reference sequence).

This clonotype was recorded at least ten times. The rearrangement uses TRBV30 and TRBJ2-5; unclear D gene. The length of the CDR3 is 12 residues. Looked up from germline, CDR1 is GTSNPN and CDR2 is SVGIG (reference sequence). V lost 0 bases and J 5 bases, leaving 7 bases between the germline ends. The CDR3: CAWSVIGETQYF. As DNA, the CDR3 is TGTGCCTGGAGTGTTATCGGGGAGACCCAGTACTTC.

The chain uses TRBV7-2 and TRBJ2-5; D is undetermined. This CDR3 has 13 residues. Germline lookup yields CDR1 SGHTA and CDR2 FQGNSA. Between the trimmed V and J ends, which lost 7 bases and 1 base, there was a span of 10 bases. The CDR3 reads CASTSQPQETQYF. DNA of the CDR3: TGTGCCAGCACGTCCCAGCCCCAAGAGACCCAGTACTTC.

This clonotype occurred a few times. Here the CDR3 DNA reads TGTGCCAGCAGCCACGGACTAGCGGGGGGGTCTTCCTACAATGAGCAGTTCTTC. Protein: CASSHGLAGGSSYNEQFF. This rearrangement joins TRBV27 to TRBJ2-1, with TRBD2 identical over 15 bases. In germline, CDR1 is MNHEY, CDR2 SMNVEV (reference sequence). The CDR3 loop spans 18 amino acids. J lost 1 base, V lost 6 bases, and 7 bases had no gene match.

This clonotype has a handful of counts. The rearrangement uses TRBV10-3 and TRBJ2-7; maybe TRBD1 (6 bases). Germline CDR1 reads ENHRY; CDR2 reads SYGVKD. The length of the CDR3 is 14 residues. V was cut by 3 bases and J by 5 bases, with 14 bases left in between. This CDR3 is CAISDGQGIHEQYF. The CDR3 nucleotides are TGTGCCATCAGTGACGGGCAGGGGATTCACGAGCAGTACTTC.

This clonotype was observed a handful of times. As DNA, the CDR3 is TGTGCCAGCAGCTATAACGACCGAACTTCTAACTATGGCTACACCTTC. Its protein is CASSYNDRTSNYGYTF. This chain joins TRBV6-5 and TRBJ1-2; D gene unclear. From germline, CDR1 is MNHEY and CDR2 SVGAGI. This CDR3 contains 16 residues. V was shortened by 6 bases and J by 0 bases, with 17 bases between the two germline ends.